This T cell receptor beta chain originates from a study of T cell responses to AZD1222 COVID-19 vaccine. Whole-study results and caveats: AZD1222 recipients seropositive at baseline numbered only 5 or 6.

V dropped 11 bases and J dropped 0 bases, with 11 bases sitting between them. The CDR3 length is 14 residues. Germline V gives CDR1 ENHRY, CDR2 SYGVKD. Here immunoSEQ multiplex PCR was the method, and the copy in TCRdb shows in-frame clones only, minus some. This table holds around 130,000 clones, approximately 88% found once. In regard to this clone: Its antigen is not known.

The chain combines TRBV10-3 with TRBJ1-6; D not certain. The sample consisted of peripheral blood, taken 28 days after the second AZD1222 dose. The TCR originated in an adult who received the AZD1222 COVID-19 vaccine. This CDR3 reads CAGSESSYNSPLHF. Here the CDR3 DNA reads TGTGCCGGTTCAGAGAGCTCCTATAATTCACCCCTCCACTTT.